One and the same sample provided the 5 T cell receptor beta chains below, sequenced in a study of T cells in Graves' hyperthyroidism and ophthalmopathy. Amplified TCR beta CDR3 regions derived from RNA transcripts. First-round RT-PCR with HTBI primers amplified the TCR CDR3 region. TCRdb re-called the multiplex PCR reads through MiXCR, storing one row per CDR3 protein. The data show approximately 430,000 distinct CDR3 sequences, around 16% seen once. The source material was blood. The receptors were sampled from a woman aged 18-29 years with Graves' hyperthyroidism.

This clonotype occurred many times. For the CDR3, the DNA is TGTGCCAGCAGTTTAGAGGGGAGAAGAGGGAAGGATGGCTACACCTTC. Amino acids: CASSLEGRRGKDGYTF. The chain couples TRBV12-3 or TRBV12-4 to TRBJ1-2; the D gene is possibly TRBD1 (5 bases). V was cut by 1 base and J by 6 bases, with 18 bases left in between. The CDR3 has 16 amino acids.

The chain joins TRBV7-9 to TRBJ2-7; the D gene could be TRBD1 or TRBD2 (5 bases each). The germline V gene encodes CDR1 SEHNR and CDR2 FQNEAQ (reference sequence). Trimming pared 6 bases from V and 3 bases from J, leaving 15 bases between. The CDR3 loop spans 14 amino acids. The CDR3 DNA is TGTGCCAGCAGACCCTCCGGGACCCACTACGAGCAGTACTTC. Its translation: CASRPSGTHYEQYF. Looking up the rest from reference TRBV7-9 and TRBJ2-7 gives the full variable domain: DTGVSQNPRHKITKRGQNVTFRCDPISEHNRLYWYRQTLGQGPEFLTYFQNEAQLEKSRLLSDRFSAERPKGSFSTLEIQRTEQGDSAMYLCASRPSGTHYEQYFGPGTRLTVT.

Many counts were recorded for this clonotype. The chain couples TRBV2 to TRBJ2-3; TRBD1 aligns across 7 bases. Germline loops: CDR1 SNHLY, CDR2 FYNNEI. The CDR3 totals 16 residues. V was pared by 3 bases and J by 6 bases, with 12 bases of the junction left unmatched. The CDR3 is CASSDIRGRELDTQYF. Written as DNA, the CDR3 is TGTGCCAGCAGTGATATAAGGGGGCGTGAGTTGGATACGCAGTATTTT.

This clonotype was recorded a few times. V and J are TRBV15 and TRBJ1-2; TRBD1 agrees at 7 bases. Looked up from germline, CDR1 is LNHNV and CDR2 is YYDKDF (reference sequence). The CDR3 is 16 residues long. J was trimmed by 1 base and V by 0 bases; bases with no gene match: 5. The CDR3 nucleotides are TGTGCCACCAGCAGAGATGCCGGGACAGTTAACTATGGCTACACCTTC. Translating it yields CATSRDAGTVNYGYTF.

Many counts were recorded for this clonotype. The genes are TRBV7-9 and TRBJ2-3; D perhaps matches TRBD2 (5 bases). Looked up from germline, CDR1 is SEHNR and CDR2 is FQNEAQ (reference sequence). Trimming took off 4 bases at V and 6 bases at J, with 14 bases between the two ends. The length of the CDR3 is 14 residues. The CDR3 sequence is CASSSGLPGDTQYF. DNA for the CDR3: TGTGCCAGCAGCTCCGGACTCCCGGGGGATACGCAGTATTTT. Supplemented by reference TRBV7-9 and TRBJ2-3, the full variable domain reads DTGVSQNPRHKITKRGQNVTFRCDPISEHNRLYWYRQTLGQGPEFLTYFQNEAQLEKSRLLSDRFSAERPKGSFSTLEIQRTEQGDSAMYLCASSSGLPGDTQYFGPGTRLTVL.